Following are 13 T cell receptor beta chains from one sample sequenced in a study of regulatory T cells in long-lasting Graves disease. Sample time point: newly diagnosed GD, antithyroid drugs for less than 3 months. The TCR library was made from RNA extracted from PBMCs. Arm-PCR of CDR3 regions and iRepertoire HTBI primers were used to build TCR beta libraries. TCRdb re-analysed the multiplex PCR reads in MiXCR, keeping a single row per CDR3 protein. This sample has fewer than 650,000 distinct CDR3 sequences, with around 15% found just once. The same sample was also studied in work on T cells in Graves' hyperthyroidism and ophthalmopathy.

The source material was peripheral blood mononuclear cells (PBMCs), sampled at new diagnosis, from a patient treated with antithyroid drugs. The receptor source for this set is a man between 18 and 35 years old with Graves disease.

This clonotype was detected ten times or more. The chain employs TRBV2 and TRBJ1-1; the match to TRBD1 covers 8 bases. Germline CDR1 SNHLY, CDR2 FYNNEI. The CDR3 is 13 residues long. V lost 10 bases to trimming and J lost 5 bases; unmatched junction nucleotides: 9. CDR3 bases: TGTGCCAAGTCGGGACAGGTTGCAACTGAAGCTTTCTTT. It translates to CAKSGQVATEAFF. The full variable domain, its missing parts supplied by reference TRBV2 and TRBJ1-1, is EPEVTQTPSHQVTQMGQEVILRCVPISNHLYFYWYRQILGQKVEFLVSFYNNEISEKSEIFDDQFSVERPDGSNFTLKIRSTKLEDSAMYFCAKSGQVATEAFFGQGTRLTVV.

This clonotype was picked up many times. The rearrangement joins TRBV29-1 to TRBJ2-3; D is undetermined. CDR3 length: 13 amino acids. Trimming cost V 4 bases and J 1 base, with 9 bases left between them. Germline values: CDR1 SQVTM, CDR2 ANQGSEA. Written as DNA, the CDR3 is TGCAGCGTTGTACGGGCGGGCACAGATACGCAGTATTTT. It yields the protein CSVVRAGTDTQYF.

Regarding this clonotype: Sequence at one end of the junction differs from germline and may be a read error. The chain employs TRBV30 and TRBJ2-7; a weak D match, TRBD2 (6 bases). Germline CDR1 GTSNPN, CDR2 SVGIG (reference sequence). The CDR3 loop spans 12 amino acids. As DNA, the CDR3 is TGTGCCCGGAGGGATTCCTCCTACGAGCAGTACTTC. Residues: CARRDSSYEQYF.

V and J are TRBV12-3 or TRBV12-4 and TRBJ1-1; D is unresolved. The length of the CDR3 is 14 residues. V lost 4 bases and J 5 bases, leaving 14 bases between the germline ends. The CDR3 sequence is CASSSRPRGTEAFF. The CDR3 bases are TGTGCCAGCAGTTCCCGACCCCGAGGTACTGAAGCTTTCTTT.

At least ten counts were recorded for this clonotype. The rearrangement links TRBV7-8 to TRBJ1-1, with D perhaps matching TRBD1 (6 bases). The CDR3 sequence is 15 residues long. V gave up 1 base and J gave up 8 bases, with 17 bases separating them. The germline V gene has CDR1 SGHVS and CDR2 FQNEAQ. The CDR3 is CASSLGATGGQEAFF. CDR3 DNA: TGTGCCAGCAGCTTAGGGGCTACTGGGGGGCAGGAAGCTTTCTTT.

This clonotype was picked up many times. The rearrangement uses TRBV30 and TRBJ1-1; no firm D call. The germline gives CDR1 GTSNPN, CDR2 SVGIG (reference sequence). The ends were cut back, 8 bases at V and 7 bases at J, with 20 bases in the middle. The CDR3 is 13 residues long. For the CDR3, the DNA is TGTGCCCGAACGAGGGATTTGGCGGGTGAAGCTTTCTTT. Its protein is CARTRDLAGEAFF.

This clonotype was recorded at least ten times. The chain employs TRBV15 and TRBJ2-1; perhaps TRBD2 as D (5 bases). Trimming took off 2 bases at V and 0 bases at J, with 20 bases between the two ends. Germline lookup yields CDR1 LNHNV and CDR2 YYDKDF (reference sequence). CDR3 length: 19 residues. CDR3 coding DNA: TGTGCCACCAGCAGAATCGGCCTAGCAGGCGGCCACTCCTACAATGAGCAGTTCTTC. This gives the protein CATSRIGLAGGHSYNEQFF.

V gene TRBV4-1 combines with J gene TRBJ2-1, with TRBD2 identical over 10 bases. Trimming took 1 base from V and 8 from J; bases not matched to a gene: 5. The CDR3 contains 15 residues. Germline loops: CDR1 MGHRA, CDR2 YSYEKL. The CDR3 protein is CASSQGSGRGHEQFF. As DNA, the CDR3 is TGCGCCAGCAGCCAAGGGAGCGGGAGGGGGCATGAGCAGTTCTTC.

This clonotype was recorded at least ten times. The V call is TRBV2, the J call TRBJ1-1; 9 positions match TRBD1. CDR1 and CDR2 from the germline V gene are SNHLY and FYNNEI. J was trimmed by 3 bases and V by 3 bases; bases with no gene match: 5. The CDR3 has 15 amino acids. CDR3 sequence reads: CASSDTGGEDTEAFF. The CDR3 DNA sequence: TGTGCCAGCAGTGACACAGGGGGCGAGGACACTGAAGCTTTCTTT.

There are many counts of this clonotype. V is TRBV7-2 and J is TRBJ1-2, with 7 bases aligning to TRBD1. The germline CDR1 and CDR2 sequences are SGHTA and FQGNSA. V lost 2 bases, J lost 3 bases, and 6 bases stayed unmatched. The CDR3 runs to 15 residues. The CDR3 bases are TGTGCCAGCAGCTTAACGGGGACAGATTACTATGGCTACACCTTC. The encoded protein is CASSLTGTDYYGYTF.

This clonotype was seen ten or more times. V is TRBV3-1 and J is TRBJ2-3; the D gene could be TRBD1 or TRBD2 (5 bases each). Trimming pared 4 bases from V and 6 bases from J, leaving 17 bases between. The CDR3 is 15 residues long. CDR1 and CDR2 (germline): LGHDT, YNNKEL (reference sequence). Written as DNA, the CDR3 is TGTGCCAGCAGCCCGCTGGCTGAAGAGGGGGATACGCAGTATTTT. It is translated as CASSPLAEEGDTQYF.

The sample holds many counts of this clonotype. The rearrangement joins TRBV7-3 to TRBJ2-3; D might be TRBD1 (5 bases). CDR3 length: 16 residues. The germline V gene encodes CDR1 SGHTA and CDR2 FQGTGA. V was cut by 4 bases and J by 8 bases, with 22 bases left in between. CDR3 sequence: CASSSNGPRVLGTQYF. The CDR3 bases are TGTGCCAGCAGCTCAAACGGACCCAGGGTCCTCGGTACGCAGTATTTT.

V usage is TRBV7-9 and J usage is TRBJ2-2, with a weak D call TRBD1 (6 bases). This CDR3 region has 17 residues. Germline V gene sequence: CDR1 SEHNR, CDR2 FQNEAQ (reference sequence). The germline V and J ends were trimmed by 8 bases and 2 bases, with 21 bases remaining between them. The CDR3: CASGSHTTGLNTGELFF. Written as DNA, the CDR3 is TGTGCCAGCGGCTCACATACTACAGGGCTCAACACCGGGGAGCTGTTTTTT.